The 18 T cell receptor beta chains in this list originate from one sample, sequenced in a study of blood T cell repertoires in COVID-19. Sequenced by immunoSEQ multiplex PCR; TCRdb stores in-frame clones only, minus some. This repertoire shows about 200,000 clones, around 78% found once; its top ten account for under 3.5%. Sequencing was done on a sample of peripheral blood. The receptors come from a woman of 80 years or more with active or convalescent COVID-19.

V usage is TRBV6-5 and J usage is TRBJ1-1; a possible D gene is TRBD1 (6 bases). V lost 8 bases and J 10 bases, leaving 17 bases between the germline ends. CDR3 length: 12 amino acids. Germline V gene lookup returns CDR1 MNHEY and CDR2 SVGAGI. The CDR3 region is CASGTTGKIAFF. CDR3 sequence (DNA): TGTGCCAGCGGAACAACAGGGAAAATAGCTTTCTTT.

This clone was observed a few times. The chain uses TRBV5-1 and TRBJ2-7; the match to TRBD1 covers 8 bases. Trimming removed 4 bases from V and 3 bases from J; junction bases left unmatched: 6. Per germline, CDR1 SGHRS and CDR2 YFSETQ. CDR3 length equals 14 residues. This CDR3 reads CASSVGQGNYEQYF. The CDR3 DNA is TGCGCCAGCAGCGTCGGACAGGGAAACTACGAGCAGTACTTC. Based on the CDR3 plus reference TRBV5-1 and TRBJ2-7, the full variable domain is KAGVTQTPRYLIKTRGQQVTLSCSPISGHRSVSWYQQTPGQGLQFLFEYFSETQRNKGNFPGRFSGRQFSNSRSEMNVSTLELGDSALYLCASSVGQGNYEQYFGPGTRLTVT.

J is TRBJ1-2 and V is TRBV5-1; tentative D call: TRBD1 (5 bases). The CDR3 is 13 amino acids. The ends were cut back, 3 bases at V and 3 bases at J, with 9 bases in the middle. Germline CDR1 is SGHRS and CDR2 is YFSETQ. The CDR3 spells CASSYGGDYGYTF. CDR3 in DNA: TGCGCCAGCAGCTACGGGGGTGACTATGGCTACACCTTC. The whole variable domain, filled in from reference TRBV5-1 and TRBJ1-2, reads KAGVTQTPRYLIKTRGQQVTLSCSPISGHRSVSWYQQTPGQGLQFLFEYFSETQRNKGNFPGRFSGRQFSNSRSEMNVSTLELGDSALYLCASSYGGDYGYTFGSGTRLTVV.

The chain carries TRBV4-1 and TRBJ2-7; 9 bases fit TRBD1. CDR3 length: 15 residues. Germline lookup yields CDR1 MGHRA and CDR2 YSYEKL. V gave up 1 base and J gave up 2 bases; unmatched junction bases: 3. This chain's CDR3 is CASSQAGTGPYEQYF. The CDR3 DNA sequence: TGCGCCAGCAGCCAAGCCGGGACAGGGCCCTACGAGCAGTACTTC.

The chain recombines TRBV19 with TRBJ2-6; 12 nucleotides match TRBD2. The germline gives CDR1 LNHDA, CDR2 SQIVND (reference sequence). This CDR3 has 18 amino acids. With V trimmed by 6 bases and J by 0 bases, 6 bases remained unmatched. CDR3 DNA: TGTGCCAGTAGACGGACTAGCGGGGCCCTCTCTGGGGCCAACGTCCTGACTTTC. As protein: CASRRTSGALSGANVLTF. Complete variable domain (other parts from reference TRBV19 and TRBJ2-6): DGGITQSPKYLFRKEGQNVTLSCEQNLNHDAMYWYRQDPGQGLRLIYYSQIVNDFQKGDIAEGYSVSREKKESFPLTVTSAQKNPTAFYLCASRRTSGALSGANVLTFGAGSRLTVL.

The chain couples TRBV5-6 to TRBJ1-2; 7 bases match TRBD1. V was clipped by 0 bases and J by 8 bases; unmatched bases: 4. This CDR3 is 13 amino acids long. Germline CDR1 SGHDT, CDR2 YYEEEE. The CDR3: CASSLVRQGGYTF. In DNA, the CDR3 is TGTGCCAGCAGCTTGGTTCGACAGGGAGGCTACACCTTC.

The rearrangement uses TRBV6-2 or TRBV6-3 and TRBJ1-3; D call uncertain. In germline, CDR1 is MNHEY, CDR2 SVGEGT. The CDR3 length is 16 residues. The V gene lost 6 bases and the J gene lost 0 bases, with 15 bases spanning the gap. CDR3 residues: CASRPTGSISGNTIYF. The CDR3 region has the DNA TGTGCCAGCAGGCCTACGGGGAGTATCTCTGGAAACACCATATATTTT.

This clone was picked up one time. This chain connects TRBV29-1 to TRBJ1-1, with 7 bases matching TRBD1. V trimming: 7 bases; J trimming: 3 bases; junction bases outside the gene matches: 8. The CDR3 is 13 residues long. Germline CDR1 reads SQVTM; CDR2 reads ANQGSEA. The DNA of the CDR3 is TGCAGCGCTCGACAGGGCTCTGACACTGAAGCTTTCTTT. This gives the protein CSARQGSDTEAFF. The variable domain in full, completed from reference TRBV29-1 and TRBJ1-1, reads SAVISQKPSRDICQRGTSLTIQCQVDSQVTMMFWYRQQPGQSLTLIATANQGSEATYESGFVIDKFPISRPNLTFSTLTVSNMSPEDSSIYLCSARQGSDTEAFFGQGTRLTVV.

The V call is TRBV7-8, the J call TRBJ1-5, with a possible D match to TRBD1 (5 bases). The CDR3 is made up of 15 amino acids. Trimming pared 0 bases from V and 5 bases from J, leaving 11 bases between. Germline V lookup: CDR1 SGHVS, CDR2 FQNEAQ. The CDR3 coding sequence is TGTGCCAGCAGCTTAGCTTTCAGGGTGGATCAGCCCCAGCATTTT. Its translation is CASSLAFRVDQPQHF.

The gene calls are TRBV11-2 and TRBJ2-1; 8 positions agree with TRBD2. Germline loops: CDR1 SGHAT, CDR2 FQNNGV. The CDR3 extends over 15 amino acids. Germline trimming cut 6 bases from V and 1 base from J; bases unmatched to any gene: 5. CDR3 in DNA: TGTGCCAGCAGTCTACCGGGGGGGTCCTACAATGAGCAGTTCTTC. Protein sequence: CASSLPGGSYNEQFF.

This sequence joins TRBV20-1 and TRBJ1-1; D is unclear. The CDR3 is made up of 11 amino acids. The V gene lost 2 bases and the J gene lost 6 bases, with 7 bases spanning the gap. CDR1 is DFQATT, CDR2 SNEGSKA, per germline (reference sequence). The CDR3 protein is CSARPRPEAFF. CDR3 nucleotides: TGCAGTGCTAGACCTAGGCCTGAAGCTTTCTTT.

The table lists this clone with a few counts. The rearrangement links TRBV20-1 to TRBJ2-7, with D perhaps TRBD1 (5 bases). The CDR3 covers 15 residues. Germline V gene data show CDR1 as DFQATT and CDR2 as SNEGSKA (reference sequence). V was cut by 3 bases and J by 5 bases, with 20 bases left in between. The CDR3 spells CSASSRVLVPHEQYF. The CDR3 nucleotides read TGCAGTGCTAGTAGCAGGGTGCTAGTACCCCACGAGCAGTACTTC.

V usage is TRBV25-1 and J usage is TRBJ1-5; a weak D match, TRBD1 (5 bases). Germline V CDR1 and CDR2: MGHDK, SYGVNS. Trimming stripped 6 bases from V and 3 bases from J, with 9 bases between. CDR3 length equals 13 residues. For the CDR3, the DNA is TGTGCCAGCAGAGGGGTCAACAATCAGCCCCAGCATTTT. It yields the protein CASRGVNNQPQHF.

V and J are TRBV29-1 and TRBJ2-7, with 10 bases fitting TRBD1. This CDR3 is built from 12 residues. Germline V gene sequence: CDR1 SQVTM, CDR2 ANQGSEA. With V trimmed by 4 bases and J by 4 bases, 1 base remained unmatched. CDR3 protein: CSVGGQGYEQYF. The CDR3 region has the DNA TGCAGCGTTGGGGGACAGGGGTACGAGCAGTACTTC.

The chain has TRBV6-1 and TRBJ1-2, with a tentative D call TRBD1 (6 bases). Trimming cost V 0 bases and J 2 bases, with 19 bases left between them. CDR3 length equals 18 residues. CDR1 is MNHNS and CDR2 is SASEGT in the germline V gene. The CDR3 DNA is TGTGCCAGCAGTGAAGCCCCTTGGGCAGGGGCGAGGAACTATGGCTACACCTTC. It translates to CASSEAPWAGARNYGYTF.

Only a few counts were recorded for this clone. V usage is TRBV28 and J usage is TRBJ2-5; 7 bases agree with TRBD1. The length of the CDR3 is 12 residues. Trimming removed 7 bases from V and 2 bases from J; junction bases left unmatched: 1. Per the germline V gene, CDR1 is MDHEN and CDR2 is SYDVKM. The CDR3 is CASTRGQETQYF. CDR3 DNA: TGTGCCAGCACCAGGGGGCAAGAGACCCAGTACTTC.

The gene calls are TRBV19 and TRBJ2-6; no firm D call. Germline V gene data show CDR1 as LNHDA and CDR2 as SQIVND (reference sequence). Trimming took off 6 bases at V and 0 bases at J, with 12 bases between the two ends. The CDR3 covers 16 residues. CDR3 in amino acids: CASRAGFNSGANVLTF. The CDR3 bases are TGTGCCAGTAGGGCAGGTTTCAACTCTGGGGCCAACGTCCTGACTTTC.

The rearrangement joins TRBV12-1 to TRBJ1-2; TRBD1, the table's D call, lacks a check against the DNA. TRBV12-1 is flagged as a pseudogene. This CDR3 comprises 14 residues. CDR3 amino acids: CASSSGDRLYGYTF. Here the CDR3 DNA reads TGTGCCAGCAGCTCCGGGGACAGGTTATATGGCTACACCTTC.